This T cell receptor beta chain was profiled in a study of regulatory T cells in long-lasting Graves disease (dated by TCRdb to 2020 to 2023). A note on the overall study: Persistent Graves' disease was defined as persistently positive TSH receptor autoantibodies together with antithyroid drug treatment for over 5 years. Persistent Graves' disease patients were compared with newly diagnosed Graves' disease patients by peripheral blood TCR sequencing and RNA sequencing. The study was registered as a clinical trial and conducted in China. A total of roughly 33 samples underwent TCR sequencing: about 13 from persistent and some 20 from newly diagnosed Graves' disease patients. On average, persistent Graves' disease patients in the clinical cohort had been on antithyroid drugs for about 10 years. Paper-wide results and their limitations: Only the TCR beta chain was sequenced and analyzed. Compared with newly diagnosed patients, patients with persistent Graves' disease had lower TCR Shannon entropy and fewer highly expanded clones, which suggests clonal expansion. The authors acknowledged the small sample size as a limitation that may reduce accuracy. Persistent patients shared more public clonotypes among themselves (2,741) than newly diagnosed patients did (over 900). Only peripheral blood was studied, because thyroid tissue, the primary lesion, was inaccessible. Preferential use of TRBV28, TRBJ1-2 and TRBJ2-5 was observed in persistent disease, whereas TRBV20-1 and TRBJ2-1 were favored in newly diagnosed disease.

The germline V gene provides CDR1 MDHEN and CDR2 SYDVKM. Trimming costs V 3 bases and J 1 base, and their ends lie 4 bases apart. The CDR3, cysteine through phenylalanine, is 12 amino acids long. Only CDR3 DNA remains: 36 bases, in frame from the first base. Sample time point, as interpreted from the label and publication: persistent/refractory GD, antithyroid drugs over 5 years with positive TRAb. RNA was extracted from PBMCs in TRIzol for both TCR sequencing and RNA sequencing. Graves' disease was diagnosed according to American Thyroid Association guidelines. Patients for the study were recruited at an endocrinology department in Xi'an, China. Each patient gave approximately 8.8 milliliters of peripheral blood, collected in an EDTA anticoagulant tube. Ficoll Paque Plus density gradient separation was used to isolate PBMCs, and no further T cell sorting was done. RNA quality was checked with an Agilent 2100 Bioanalyzer and agarose gel, and concentration with a NanoDrop 2000.

This clonotype was counted only a few times. Its antigen is currently not known. Base qualities are not provided; no much larger clone lies one nucleotide away. The library came from multiplex PCR. Sequenced using an Illumina HiSeq 4000. To build TCR beta libraries, CDR3 regions were amplified by Arm-PCR using iRepertoire HTBI primers. Before sequencing, the PCR products underwent gel purification. Regarding the original processing steps: Gene usage analysis of CDR3 amino acid clonotypes used the 62 TRBV and more than 13 TRBJ segments found across samples. COPE and FqMerger were used to merge the filtered high-quality paired reads into contigs. BLAST was used to align contigs to IMGT TRBV, TRBD and TRBJ reference genes, and CDR3 was defined according to IMGT. Highly expanded clones were defined as clonotypes with a frequency above 0.1%. Shannon entropy was used to measure repertoire diversity, and the Gini coefficient was used to measure V-J evenness. Clonotypes shared by more than one individual were considered public. TCRdb took the public reads, trimmed them with fastp at Q25, ran MiXCR for clone calling and kept in-frame beta chains. Rows are unified per CDR3 protein, each entry keeping the most common DNA and genes. TCRdb's processing, not the study's, gives the V and J calls here. The sample table lists over 250,000 distinct CDR3 sequences, roughly a fifth of them with a count of one. Of the sample, roughly 56% is held by the ten largest clones.

The source is a female donor with Graves disease. This chain joins TRBV28 to TRBJ2-7; the D gene is unclear. The sequencing here drew on peripheral blood mononuclear cells (PBMCs), taken when the disease was refractory, from a patient treated with antithyroid drugs. The CDR3: CASSFTSYEQYF. The nucleotides read TGTGCCAGCAGTTTCACTTCCTACGAGCAGTACTTC.